The clone carrying this T cell receptor beta chain was counted between two and nine times. Its antigen is undetermined. The sample is drawn from a study of immune evolution from preneoplasia to lung adenocarcinoma. TCRdb's copy holds only in-frame clones and misses some; the assay was immunoSEQ multiplex PCR. The repertoire has fewer than 7,500 clones, roughly 75% of them found once; the top ten carry 9.5% to 14%. V shed 7 bases and J 1 base; nucleotides not matched to a gene: 3. This CDR3 comprises 14 residues. CDR1 SQVTM and CDR2 ANQGSEA come from the germline V gene. Whole-study findings and limits: Normal lung had the highest top T cell clone frequencies. KRAS-mutant nodules had the highest T cell clonality.

Two lung cancer pathologists independently confirmed each histologic diagnosis. The chain joins TRBV29-1 to TRBJ2-7; TRBD2 agrees at 14 bases. The sequencing input was FFPE minimally invasive lung adenocarcinoma tissue. This TCR was recovered from a person between 55 and 80 years old with lung adenocarcinoma. DNA for the CDR3: TGCAGCGGGGGGACTAGCGGGAGATCCTACGAGCAGTACTTC. Protein sequence: CSGGTSGRSYEQYF.